This TCR beta chain is drawn from a study of Graves' ophthalmopathy and Graves' hyperthyroidism. Regarding the study as a whole: With a specificity of around 77% and a sensitivity of 70.59%, the model predicted ophthalmopathy progression. Ophthalmopathy was separated from stable hyperthyroidism by a 13-signature model with roughly 90% sensitivity and 81.08% specificity.

V lost 0 bases, J lost 5 bases, and 14 bases lay in between. Germline CDR1 and CDR2: DFQATT and SNEGSKA (reference sequence). There are 15 residues in the CDR3. This clonotype was counted at least ten times. Antigen specificity is unknown. The TCR beta CDR3 regions underwent amplification from RNA transcripts. Following a first-round RT-PCR that used HTBI primers, a second-round multiplex PCR was carried out. TCRdb passed the multiplex PCR reads through MiXCR, listing each CDR3 protein once. The sample carries roughly 400,000 distinct CDR3 sequences, 15% recorded once. The TCR comes from a woman younger than 30 with stable Graves' hyperthyroidism. Sequenced sample: peripheral blood. This chain joins TRBV20-1 and TRBJ1-5; D is perhaps TRBD1 (5 bases). DNA of the CDR3: TGCAGTGCTAGAGATAGAAGGGTAGGGGATCAGCCCCAGCATTTT. This encodes CSARDRRVGDQPQHF.